This T cell receptor beta chain originates from a study of T cell repertoires in cytomegalovirus infection. J gave up 3 bases and V 7 bases, and 7 bases lay outside the gene matches. CDR3 size: 13 residues. The germline V gene encodes CDR1 SQVTM and CDR2 ANQGSEA. TCRdb independently ran MiXCR on the reads; one entry per CDR3 protein. This table holds 200,000 to 300,000 distinct CDR3 sequences, approximately 15% found once. The sample consisted of PBMCs. The chain joins TRBV29-1 to TRBJ1-1; 8 nucleotides match TRBD1. The receptor was derived from a human donor in good health (CMV status not recorded). Some clones in this sample may be carry-over from other donors' samples. The CDR3 nucleotides are TGCAGCGACCGACAGGGGTACCACACTGAAGCTTTCTTT. This sequence encodes CSDRQGYHTEAFF.